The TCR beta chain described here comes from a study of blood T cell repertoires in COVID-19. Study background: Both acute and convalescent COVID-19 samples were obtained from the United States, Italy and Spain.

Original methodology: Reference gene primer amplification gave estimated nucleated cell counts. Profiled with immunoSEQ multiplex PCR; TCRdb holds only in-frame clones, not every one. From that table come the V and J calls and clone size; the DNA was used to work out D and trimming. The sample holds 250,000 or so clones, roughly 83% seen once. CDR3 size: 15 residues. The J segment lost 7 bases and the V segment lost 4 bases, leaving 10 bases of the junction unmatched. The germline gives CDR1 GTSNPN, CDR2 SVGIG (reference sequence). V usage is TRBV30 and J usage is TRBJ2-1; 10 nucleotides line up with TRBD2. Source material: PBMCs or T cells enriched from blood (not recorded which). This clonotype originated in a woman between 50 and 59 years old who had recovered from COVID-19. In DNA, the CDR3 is TGTGCCTGGATCCTTCTAGCGGGAGTTGAAAATGAGCAGTTCTTC. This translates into CAWILLAGVENEQFF. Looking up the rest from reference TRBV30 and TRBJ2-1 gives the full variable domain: SQTIHQWPATLVQPVGSPLSLECTVEGTSNPNLYWYRQAAGRGLQLLFYSVGIGQISSEVPQNLSASRPQDRQFILSSKKLLLSDSGFYLCAWILLAGVENEQFFGPGTRLTVL.